In this sample, the clone carrying this T cell receptor beta chain turned up many times. Time point here: patch test 2, 6 weeks after DPC sensitization. Treatment specified: therapeutic diphenylcyclopropenone sensitization with weekly scalp DPC. This entry is derived from a study of human T cells and chemical hapten exposure. Study at large: Subjects had 2% DPC placed on about 2 cm by about 2 cm of upper inner arm skin for sensitization.

CDR1 and CDR2 (germline): SQVTM, ANQGSEA. With 5 bases clipped from V and 2 bases from J, the junction kept 8 bases outside the gene matches. This CDR3 comprises 15 residues. TCRdb redid the calling of the RACE reads with MiXCR, one entry per CDR3 protein. The data hold tens of thousands of distinct CDR3 sequences, with 9% to 12% observed a single time. Source: whole blood, taken in connection with sensitization to the hapten diphenylcyclopropenone (DPC). This rearrangement joins TRBV29-1 to TRBJ2-2; 7 bases line up with TRBD1. This clonotype was sampled from a woman in her forties or fifties with alopecia areata. Some clones in this sample may be carry-over from other donors' samples. CDR3 DNA sequence: TGCAGCGTTTTCGCTGGGACAGCTAACACCGGGGAGCTGTTTTTT. Translation: CSVFAGTANTGELFF.